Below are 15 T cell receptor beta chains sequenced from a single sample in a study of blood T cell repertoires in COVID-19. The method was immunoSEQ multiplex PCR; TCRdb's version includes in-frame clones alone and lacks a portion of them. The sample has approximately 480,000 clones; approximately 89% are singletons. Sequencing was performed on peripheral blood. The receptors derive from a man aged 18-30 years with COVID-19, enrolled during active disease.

The CDR3: CASSPRRASYNEQFF. The CDR3 nucleotides read TGTGCCAGCAGCCCCCGGAGGGCTTCCTACAATGAGCAGTTCTTC. V gene TRBV6-5 combines with J gene TRBJ2-1; weak D call: TRBD2 (6 bases). The V end lost 6 bases, the J end lost 1 base, and 13 bases lay between the germline ends. Germline assignment: CDR1 MNHEY and CDR2 SVGAGI. The CDR3 runs to 15 residues.

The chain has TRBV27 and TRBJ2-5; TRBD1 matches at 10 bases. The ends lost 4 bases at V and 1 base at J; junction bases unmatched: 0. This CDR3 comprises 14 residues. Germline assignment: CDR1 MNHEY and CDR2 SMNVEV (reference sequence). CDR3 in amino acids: CASSWTGGQETQYF. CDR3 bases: TGTGCCAGCAGTTGGACAGGGGGCCAAGAGACCCAGTACTTC.

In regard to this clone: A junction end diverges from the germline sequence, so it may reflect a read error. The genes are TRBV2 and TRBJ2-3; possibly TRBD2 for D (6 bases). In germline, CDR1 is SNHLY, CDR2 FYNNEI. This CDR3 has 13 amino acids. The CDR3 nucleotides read TGTGCCAGCAATGAAAGGAGGGCAGATACGCAGTATTTT. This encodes CASNERRADTQYF.

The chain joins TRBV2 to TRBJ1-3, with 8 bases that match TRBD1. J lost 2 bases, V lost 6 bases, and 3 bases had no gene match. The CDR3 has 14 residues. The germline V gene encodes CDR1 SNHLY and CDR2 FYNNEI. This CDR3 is CASRQGQAGNTIYF. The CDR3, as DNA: TGTGCCAGCAGACAGGGACAGGCTGGAAACACCATATATTTT.

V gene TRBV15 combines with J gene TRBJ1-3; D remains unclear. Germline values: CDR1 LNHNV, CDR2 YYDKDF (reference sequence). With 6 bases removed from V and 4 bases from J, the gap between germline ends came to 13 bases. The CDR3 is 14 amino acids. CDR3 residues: CATSKPGWGNTIYF. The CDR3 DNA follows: TGTGCCACCAGTAAACCCGGGTGGGGAAACACCATATATTTT.

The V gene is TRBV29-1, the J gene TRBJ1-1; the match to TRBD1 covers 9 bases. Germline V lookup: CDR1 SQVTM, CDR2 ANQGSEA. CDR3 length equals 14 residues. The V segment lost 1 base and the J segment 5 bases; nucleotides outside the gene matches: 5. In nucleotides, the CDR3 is TGCAGCGTTGAAGCATCGACAGGGGGTACTGAAGCTTTCTTT. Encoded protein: CSVEASTGGTEAFF.

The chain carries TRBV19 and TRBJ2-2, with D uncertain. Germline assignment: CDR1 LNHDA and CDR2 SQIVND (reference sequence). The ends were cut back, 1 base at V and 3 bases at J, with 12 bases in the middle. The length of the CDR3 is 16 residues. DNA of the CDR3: TGTGCCAGTAGTATAGTCCAAGGTAGCTACACCGGGGAGCTGTTTTTT. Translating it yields CASSIVQGSYTGELFF. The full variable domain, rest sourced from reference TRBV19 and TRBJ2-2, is DGGITQSPKYLFRKEGQNVTLSCEQNLNHDAMYWYRQDPGQGLRLIYYSQIVNDFQKGDIAEGYSVSREKKESFPLTVTSAQKNPTAFYLCASSIVQGSYTGELFFGEGSRLTVL.

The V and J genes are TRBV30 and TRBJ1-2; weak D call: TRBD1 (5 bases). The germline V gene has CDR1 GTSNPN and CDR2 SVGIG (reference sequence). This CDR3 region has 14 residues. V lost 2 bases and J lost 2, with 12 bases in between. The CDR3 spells CAWSYVGQNYGYTF. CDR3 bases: TGTGCCTGGAGTTACGTCGGACAAAACTATGGCTACACCTTC.

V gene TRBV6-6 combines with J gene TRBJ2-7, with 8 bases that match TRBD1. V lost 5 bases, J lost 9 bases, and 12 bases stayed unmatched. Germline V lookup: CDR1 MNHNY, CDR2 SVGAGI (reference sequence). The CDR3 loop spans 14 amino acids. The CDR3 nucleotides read TGTGCCAGCAGTACGCCATCGACAGGGGCTGTGCAGTACTTC. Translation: CASSTPSTGAVQYF.

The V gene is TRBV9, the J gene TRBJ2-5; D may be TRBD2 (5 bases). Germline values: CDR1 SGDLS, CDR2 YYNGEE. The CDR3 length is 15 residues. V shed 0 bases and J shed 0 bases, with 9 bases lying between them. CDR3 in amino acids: CASSVEFGDQETQYF. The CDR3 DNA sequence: TGTGCCAGCAGCGTAGAGTTCGGGGACCAAGAGACCCAGTACTTC.

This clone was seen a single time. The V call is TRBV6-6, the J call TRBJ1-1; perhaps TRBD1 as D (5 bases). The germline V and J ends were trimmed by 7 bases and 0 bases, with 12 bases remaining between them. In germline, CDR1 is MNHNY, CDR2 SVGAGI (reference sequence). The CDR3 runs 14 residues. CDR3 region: CASIRQPMNTEAFF. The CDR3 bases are TGTGCCAGCATCCGACAGCCCATGAACACTGAAGCTTTCTTT.

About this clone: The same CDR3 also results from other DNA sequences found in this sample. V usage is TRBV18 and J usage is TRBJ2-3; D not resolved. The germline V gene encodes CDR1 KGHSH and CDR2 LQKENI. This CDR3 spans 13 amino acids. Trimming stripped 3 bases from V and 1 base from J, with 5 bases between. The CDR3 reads CASSPGGTDTQYF. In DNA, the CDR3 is TGTGCCAGCTCACCGGGCGGCACAGATACGCAGTATTTT.

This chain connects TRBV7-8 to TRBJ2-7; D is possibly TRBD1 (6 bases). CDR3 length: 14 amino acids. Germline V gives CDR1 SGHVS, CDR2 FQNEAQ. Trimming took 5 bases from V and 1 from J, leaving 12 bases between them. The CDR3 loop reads CASSLLGQSYEQYF. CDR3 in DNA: TGTGCCAGCAGCCTACTGGGACAATCCTACGAGCAGTACTTC.

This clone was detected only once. CDR3 coding DNA: TGTGCCAGCAGTGCACTAGAAAATGAGCAGTTCTTC. Protein product: CASSALENEQFF. This sequence joins TRBV2 and TRBJ2-1; TRBD2 is a possible D gene (5 bases). The germline CDR1 and CDR2 sequences are SNHLY and FYNNEI. Trimming shortened V by 4 bases and J by 7 bases, and 8 bases separated the two germline ends. This CDR3 is 12 amino acids long.

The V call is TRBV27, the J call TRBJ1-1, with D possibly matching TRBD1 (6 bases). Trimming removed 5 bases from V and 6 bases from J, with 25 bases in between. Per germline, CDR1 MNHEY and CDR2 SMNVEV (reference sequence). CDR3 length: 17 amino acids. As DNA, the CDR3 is TGTGCCAGCAGTATTAAGGTCGGGACACTTAATGGGGCTGAAGCTTTCTTT. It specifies CASSIKVGTLNGAEAFF.